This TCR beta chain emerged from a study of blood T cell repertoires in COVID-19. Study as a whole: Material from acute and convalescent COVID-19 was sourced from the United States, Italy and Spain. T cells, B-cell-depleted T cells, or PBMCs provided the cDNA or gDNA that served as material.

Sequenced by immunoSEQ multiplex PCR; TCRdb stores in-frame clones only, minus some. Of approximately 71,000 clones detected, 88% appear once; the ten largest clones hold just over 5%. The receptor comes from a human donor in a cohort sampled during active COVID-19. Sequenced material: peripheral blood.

Here the CDR3 reads CASSLDSTTGGVSVGYTF. CDR3 coding DNA: TGTGCCAGCAGCTTGGACTCGACGACGGGAGGGGTGTCGGTTGGCTACACCTTC. The chain carries TRBV7-2 and TRBJ1-2; the D gene is possibly TRBD1 (5 bases). Germline loops: CDR1 SGHTA, CDR2 FQGNSA. The CDR3 extends over 18 amino acids. V lost 3 bases and J lost 7, with 27 bases in between.